This entry features one T cell receptor beta chain sequence. With 60 Vbeta and 13 Jbeta primers, the PCR was carried out. Only in-frame clones appear in the TCRdb table, and some are missing; sequencing was by immunoSEQ multiplex PCR. The sample lists fewer than 150,000 clones; about 80% were seen once. The data belong to a study of cytomegalovirus exposure and HLA in healthy donors. Trimming stripped 4 bases from V and 3 bases from J, with 7 bases between. The CDR3 consists of 12 residues. CDR1 SGHTA and CDR2 FQGNSA come from the germline V gene. The sequence derives from a man aged 30 to 45 in good health and CMV-seronegative. Sequences were obtained from PBMCs. The rearrangement links TRBV7-2 to TRBJ2-7; D unclear. The chain's CDR3 is CASSSNRYEQYF. The CDR3 DNA reads TGTGCCAGCAGCTCTAACCGCTACGAGCAGTACTTC.